The entry below gives a single T cell receptor beta chain sequence along with its context. Its cognate antigen is unknown. Trimming removed 0 bases at V and 9 bases at J, with 11 bases between. There are 13 residues in the CDR3. Germline V CDR1 and CDR2: LGHNA, YSLEER. The data were obtained in a study of blood T cells in healthy people across ages. Study conclusions and caveats: Estimates based on one million T cells were treated as lower bounds. With donor CMV status unknown, expanded clonotype changes were possibly confounded. PBMCs left unsorted prevented a conclusive naive versus antigen-experienced comparison. Naive T cell percentage strongly correlated with TCR beta diversity.

Combining a sample-barcoded 5' primer with a J-beta primer mix, a second PCR ran for about 6 to 12 cycles. A single record per CDR3 protein comes from TCRdb applying MiXCR to the 5' RACE reads. The repertoire holds fewer than 800,000 distinct CDR3 sequences, 45% to 50% seen once, with around a third in the top ten. Input material: blood. The receptor comes from a woman in her fifties or sixties in good health. This sequence joins TRBV4-3 and TRBJ1-2; D gene unclear. CDR3 residues: CASSQDLGASYTF. CDR3 DNA sequence: TGCGCCAGCAGCCAAGATTTAGGTGCCAGCTACACCTTC.